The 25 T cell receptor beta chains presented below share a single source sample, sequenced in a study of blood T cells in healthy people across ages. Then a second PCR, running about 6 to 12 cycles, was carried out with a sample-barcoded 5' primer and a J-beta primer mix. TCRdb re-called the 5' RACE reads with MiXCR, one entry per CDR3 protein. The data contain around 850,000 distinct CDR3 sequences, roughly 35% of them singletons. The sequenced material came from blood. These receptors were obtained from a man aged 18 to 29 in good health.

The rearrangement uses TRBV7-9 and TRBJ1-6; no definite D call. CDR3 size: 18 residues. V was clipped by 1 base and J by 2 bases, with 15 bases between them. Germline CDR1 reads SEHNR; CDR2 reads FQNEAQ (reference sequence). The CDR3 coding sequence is TGTGCCAGCAGCTTAGGGTTCAGGACTGCCACCTATAATTCACCCCTCCACTTT. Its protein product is CASSLGFRTATYNSPLHF.

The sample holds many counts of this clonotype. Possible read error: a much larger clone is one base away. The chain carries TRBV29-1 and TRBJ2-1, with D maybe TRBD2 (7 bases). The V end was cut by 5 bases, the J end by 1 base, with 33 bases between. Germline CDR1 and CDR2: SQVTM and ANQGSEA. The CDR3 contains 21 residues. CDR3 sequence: CSVRRSEVLGGIRGSYNEQFF. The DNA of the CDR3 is TGCAGCGTTAGAAGGAGTGAGGTGTTGGGGGGGATAAGGGGGTCCTACAATGAGCAGTTCTTC.

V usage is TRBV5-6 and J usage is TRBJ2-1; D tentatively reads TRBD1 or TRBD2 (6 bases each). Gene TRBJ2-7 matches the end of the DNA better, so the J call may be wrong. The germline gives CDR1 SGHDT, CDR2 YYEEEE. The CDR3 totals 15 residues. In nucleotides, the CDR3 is TGTGCCAGCAGCCCGGGGGCGGGGTCCTACAATGAGCAGTACTTC. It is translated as CASSPGAGSYNEQYF.

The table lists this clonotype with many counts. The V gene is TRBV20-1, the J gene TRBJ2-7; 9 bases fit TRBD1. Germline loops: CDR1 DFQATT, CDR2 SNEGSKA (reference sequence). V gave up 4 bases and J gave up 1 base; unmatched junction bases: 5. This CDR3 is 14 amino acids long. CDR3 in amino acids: CSAIGTGWSYEQYF. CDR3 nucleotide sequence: TGCAGTGCTATAGGGACAGGGTGGTCCTACGAGCAGTACTTC.

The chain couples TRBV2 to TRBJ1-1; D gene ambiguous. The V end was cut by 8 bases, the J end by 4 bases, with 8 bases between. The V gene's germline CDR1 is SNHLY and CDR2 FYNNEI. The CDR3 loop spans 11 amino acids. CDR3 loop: CASYGGTEAFF. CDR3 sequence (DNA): TGTGCCAGCTACGGTGGCACTGAAGCTTTCTTT. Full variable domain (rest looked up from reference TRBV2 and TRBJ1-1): EPEVTQTPSHQVTQMGQEVILRCVPISNHLYFYWYRQILGQKVEFLVSFYNNEISEKSEIFDDQFSVERPDGSNFTLKIRSTKLEDSAMYFCASYGGTEAFFGQGTRLTVV.

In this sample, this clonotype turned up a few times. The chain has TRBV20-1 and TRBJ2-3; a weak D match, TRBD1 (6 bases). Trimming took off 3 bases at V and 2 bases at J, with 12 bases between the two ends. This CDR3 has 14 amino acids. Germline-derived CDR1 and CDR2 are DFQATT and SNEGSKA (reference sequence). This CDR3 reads CSARGALNTDTQYF. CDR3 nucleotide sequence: TGCAGTGCTAGGGGGGCACTTAACACAGATACGCAGTATTTT.

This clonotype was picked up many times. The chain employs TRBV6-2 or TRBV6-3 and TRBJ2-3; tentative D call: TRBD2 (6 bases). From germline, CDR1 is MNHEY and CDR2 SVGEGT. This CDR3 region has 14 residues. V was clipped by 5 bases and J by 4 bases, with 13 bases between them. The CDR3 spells CASSPRLGADTQYF. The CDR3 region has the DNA TGTGCCAGCAGTCCCCGACTAGGAGCAGATACGCAGTATTTT.

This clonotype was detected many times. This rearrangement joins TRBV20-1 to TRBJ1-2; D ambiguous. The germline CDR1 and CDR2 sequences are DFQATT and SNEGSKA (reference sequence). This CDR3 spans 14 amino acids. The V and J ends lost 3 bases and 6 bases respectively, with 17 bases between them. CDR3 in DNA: TGCAGTGCTAGGGACCCCCCGCCGAGAAATGGCTACACCTTC. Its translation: CSARDPPPRNGYTF.

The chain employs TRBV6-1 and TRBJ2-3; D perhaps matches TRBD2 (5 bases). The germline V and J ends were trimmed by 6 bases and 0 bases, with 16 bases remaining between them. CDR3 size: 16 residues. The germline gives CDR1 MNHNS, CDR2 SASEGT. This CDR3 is CASSPNPGSSTDTQYF. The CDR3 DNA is TGTGCCAGCAGCCCAAACCCGGGAAGTAGCACAGATACGCAGTATTTT.

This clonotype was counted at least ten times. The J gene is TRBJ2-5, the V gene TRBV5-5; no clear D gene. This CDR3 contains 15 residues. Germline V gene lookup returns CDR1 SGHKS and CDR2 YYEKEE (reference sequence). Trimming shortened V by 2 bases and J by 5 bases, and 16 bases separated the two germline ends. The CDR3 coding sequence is TGTGCCAGCAGCTTTCGGACCACAGAATGGGAGACCCAGTACTTC. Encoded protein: CASSFRTTEWETQYF.

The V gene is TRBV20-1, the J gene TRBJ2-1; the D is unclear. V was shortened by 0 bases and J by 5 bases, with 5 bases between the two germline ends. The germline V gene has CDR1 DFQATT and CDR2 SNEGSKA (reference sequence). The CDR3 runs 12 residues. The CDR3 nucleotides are TGCAGTGCTAGAGACCATGACAATGAGCAGTTCTTC. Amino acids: CSARDHDNEQFF.

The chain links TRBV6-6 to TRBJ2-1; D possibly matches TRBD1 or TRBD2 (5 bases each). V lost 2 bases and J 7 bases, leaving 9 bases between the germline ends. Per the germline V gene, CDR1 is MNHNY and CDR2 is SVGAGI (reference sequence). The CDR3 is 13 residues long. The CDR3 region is CASSYQGPNEQFF. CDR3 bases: TGTGCCAGCAGTTACCAGGGACCTAATGAGCAGTTCTTC.

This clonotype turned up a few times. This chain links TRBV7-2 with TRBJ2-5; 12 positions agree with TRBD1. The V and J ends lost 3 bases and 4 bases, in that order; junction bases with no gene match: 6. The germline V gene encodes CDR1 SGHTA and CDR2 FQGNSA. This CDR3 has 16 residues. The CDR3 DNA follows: TGTGCCAGCAGCTTTCCGGGACAGGGGGCTGCAGAGACCCAGTACTTC. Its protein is CASSFPGQGAAETQYF.

The CDR3 DNA is TGCAGCGTTGATCAATCCGGGACTAGCGGGAGTACCGGGCAGTACTTC. Translation gives CSVDQSGTSGSTGQYF. This chain joins TRBV29-1 and TRBJ2-7; 14 bases fit TRBD2. Germline V gives CDR1 SQVTM, CDR2 ANQGSEA. The CDR3 runs to 16 residues. The V gene end was trimmed by 3 bases and the J gene end by 9 bases; junction bases not matched to a gene: 13.

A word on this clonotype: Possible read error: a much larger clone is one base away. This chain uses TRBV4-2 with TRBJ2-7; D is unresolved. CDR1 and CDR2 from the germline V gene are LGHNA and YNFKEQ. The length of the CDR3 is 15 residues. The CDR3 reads CTSSQDLRTFYEQYF. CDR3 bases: TGTACCAGCAGCCAAGATTTGCGCACATTCTACGAGCAGTACTTC.

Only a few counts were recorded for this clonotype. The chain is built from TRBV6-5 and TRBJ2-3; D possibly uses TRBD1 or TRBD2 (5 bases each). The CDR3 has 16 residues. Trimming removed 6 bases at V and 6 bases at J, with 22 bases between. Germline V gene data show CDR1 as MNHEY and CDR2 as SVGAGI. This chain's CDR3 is CASSRDAHGLEDTQYF. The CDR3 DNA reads TGTGCCAGCAGCCGGGACGCCCACGGCCTCGAGGATACGCAGTATTTT.

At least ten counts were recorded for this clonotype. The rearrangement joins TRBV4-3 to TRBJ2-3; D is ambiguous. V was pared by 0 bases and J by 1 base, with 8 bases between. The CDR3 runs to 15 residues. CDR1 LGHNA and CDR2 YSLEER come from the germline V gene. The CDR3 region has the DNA TGCGCCAGCAGCCAAGAAGGCAGACGCACAGATACGCAGTATTTT. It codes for CASSQEGRRTDTQYF.

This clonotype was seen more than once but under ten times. CDR3 sequence reads: CASSWRNTEAFF. The CDR3 nucleotides are TGTGCCAGCAGTTGGAGGAACACTGAAGCTTTCTTT. This chain joins TRBV6-5 and TRBJ1-1; D not resolved. The CDR3 is 12 residues long. CDR1 and CDR2 from the germline V gene are MNHEY and SVGAGI. Trimming shortened V by 4 bases and J by 1 base, and 4 bases separated the two germline ends.

The CDR3 loop reads CSVGGLTEAFF. CDR3 DNA sequence: TGCAGTGTCGGGGGGCTAACTGAAGCTTTCTTT. This chain joins TRBV20-1 and TRBJ1-1; D is possibly TRBD1 (6 bases). V lost 7 bases and J lost 5, with 11 bases in between. CDR1 and CDR2 from the germline V gene are DFQATT and SNEGSKA (reference sequence). CDR3 length: 11 residues.

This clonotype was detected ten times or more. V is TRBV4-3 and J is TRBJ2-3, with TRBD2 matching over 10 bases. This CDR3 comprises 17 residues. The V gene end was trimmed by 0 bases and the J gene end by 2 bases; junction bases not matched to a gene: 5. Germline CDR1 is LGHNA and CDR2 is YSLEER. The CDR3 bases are TGCGCCAGCAGCCAAGATTCCCTAGCGGGGGACACAGATACGCAGTATTTT. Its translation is CASSQDSLAGDTDTQYF.

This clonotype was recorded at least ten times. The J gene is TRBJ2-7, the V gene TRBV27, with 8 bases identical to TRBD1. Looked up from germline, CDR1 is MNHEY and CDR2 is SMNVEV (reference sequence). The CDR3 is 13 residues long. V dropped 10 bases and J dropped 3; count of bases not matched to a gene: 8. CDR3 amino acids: CATGQGPSYEQYF. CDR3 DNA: TGTGCCACAGGACAGGGCCCCAGCTACGAGCAGTACTTC.

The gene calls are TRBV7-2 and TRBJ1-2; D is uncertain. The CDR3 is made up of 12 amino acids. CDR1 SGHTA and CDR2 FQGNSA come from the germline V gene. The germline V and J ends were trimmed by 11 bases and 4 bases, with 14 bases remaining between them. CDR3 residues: CAGSLITYGYTF. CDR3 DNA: TGTGCCGGTAGCTTAATTACCTATGGCTACACCTTC. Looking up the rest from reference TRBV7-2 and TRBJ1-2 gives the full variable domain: GAGVSQSPSNKVTEKGKDVELRCDPISGHTALYWYRQSLGQGLEFLIYFQGNSAPDKSGLPSDRFSAERTGGSVSTLTIQRTQQEDSAVYLCAGSLITYGYTFGSGTRLTVV.

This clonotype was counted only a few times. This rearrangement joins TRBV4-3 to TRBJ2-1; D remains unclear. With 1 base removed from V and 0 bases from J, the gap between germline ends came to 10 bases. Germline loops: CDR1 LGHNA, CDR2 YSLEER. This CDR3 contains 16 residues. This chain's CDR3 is CASSQGARFSYNEQFF. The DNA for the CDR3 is TGCGCCAGCAGCCAAGGGGCGAGATTCTCCTACAATGAGCAGTTCTTC.

The CDR3 DNA sequence: TGTGCCAGCAGCTTATACAGGGGGAATGAAAAACTGTTTTTT. It specifies CASSLYRGNEKLFF. The gene calls are TRBV7-2 and TRBJ1-4; 8 bases are shared with TRBD1. This CDR3 region has 14 residues. Germline values: CDR1 SGHTA, CDR2 FQGNSA. V lost 2 bases and J lost 5; bases outside the gene matches: 1.

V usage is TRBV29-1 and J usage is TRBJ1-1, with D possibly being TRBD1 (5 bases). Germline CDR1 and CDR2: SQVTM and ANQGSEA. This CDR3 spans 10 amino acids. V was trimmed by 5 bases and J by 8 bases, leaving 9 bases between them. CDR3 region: CSVWGREAFF. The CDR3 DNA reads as TGCAGCGTTTGGGGCAGAGAAGCTTTCTTT.